Below are 32 T cell receptor beta chains sequenced from a single sample in a study of beta chain features in type 1 diabetes. Reverse transcription of all isolated RNA meant that expressed TCRB transcripts were sequenced. Data came from immunoSEQ multiplex PCR; TCRdb stores just in-frame clones and leaves some out. The profile shows 900,000 or so clones, about 17% of them singletons. The sequenced sample consisted of naive CD4+ T cells from blood. The receptors originated from a woman between 18 and 30 years old in good health.

The chain employs TRBV6-1 and TRBJ2-4; D remains unclear. The CDR3 has 12 amino acids. Trimming stripped 7 bases from V and 0 bases from J, with 4 bases between. CDR1 and CDR2 (germline): MNHNS, SASEGT. The chain's CDR3 is CASNLAKNIQYF. In DNA form, the CDR3 reads TGTGCCAGCAACTTAGCCAAAAACATTCAGTACTTC.

This clone came up a few times. V is TRBV18 and J is TRBJ2-5, with D maybe TRBD2 (6 bases). Germline V gene sequence: CDR1 KGHSH, CDR2 LQKENI. The CDR3 is made up of 18 amino acids. Trimming took off 3 bases at V and 5 bases at J, with 25 bases between the two ends. CDR3 amino acids: CASSPVIRGTGVLETQYF. For the CDR3, the DNA is TGTGCCAGCTCACCGGTAATACGGGGAACGGGAGTTCTGGAGACCCAGTACTTC.

The sample holds a few counts of this clone. The genes are TRBV5-6 and TRBJ2-5, with TRBD1 identical over 11 bases. Germline V CDR1 and CDR2: SGHDT, YYEEEE. J was trimmed by 3 bases and V by 7 bases; bases with no gene match: 5. The CDR3 totals 14 residues. The CDR3 is CASSGTGGKETQYF. The DNA of the CDR3 is TGTGCCAGCTCGGGGACAGGGGGTAAAGAGACCCAGTACTTC.

V is TRBV5-1 and J is TRBJ2-1, with D uncertain. CDR1 and CDR2 from the germline V gene are SGHRS and YFSETQ. V lost 3 bases and J lost 6, with 7 bases in between. The CDR3 length is 12 residues. The DNA of the CDR3 is TGCGCCAGCAGCTCCCCGGCCAATGAGCAGTTCTTC. This codes for CASSSPANEQFF.

This clone was seen more than once but under ten times. The CDR3 spells CASSPGREYEQYF. The CDR3 nucleotides are TGTGCCAGCAGCCCGGGGAGAGAGTACGAGCAGTACTTC. V gene TRBV14 combines with J gene TRBJ2-7; the D gene is possibly TRBD2 (5 bases). CDR1 SGHDN and CDR2 FVKESK come from the germline V gene. Between the trimmed V and J ends, which lost 4 bases and 4 bases, there was a span of 11 bases. CDR3 length: 13 residues.

V and J are TRBV18 and TRBJ2-1; 10 bases are a match to TRBD2. This CDR3 comprises 15 residues. The V gene's germline CDR1 is KGHSH and CDR2 LQKENI. V lost 2 bases, J lost 9 bases, and 7 bases stayed unmatched. The CDR3 bases are TGTGCCAGCTCACCAGGGCTAGCGGGAGTCATTGAGCAGTTCTTC. As protein: CASSPGLAGVIEQFF.

The gene calls are TRBV7-6 and TRBJ2-1; TRBD1 aligns across 8 bases. Germline-derived CDR1 and CDR2 are SGHVS and FNYEAQ. Trimming took 2 bases from V and 5 from J; bases not matched to a gene: 8. This CDR3 is built from 16 residues. CDR3 sequence: CASSLPRQGTNNEQFF. The CDR3 coding sequence is TGTGCCAGCAGCTTACCTAGACAGGGGACCAACAATGAGCAGTTCTTC.

This clone was counted a few times. V and J are TRBV13 and TRBJ2-1; D uncertain. With 4 bases removed from V and 3 bases from J, the gap between germline ends came to 13 bases. This CDR3 is 15 amino acids long. CDR1 PRHDT and CDR2 FYEKMQ come from the germline V gene (reference sequence). CDR3 DNA sequence: TGTGCCAGCAGCTCTAGTGAGACGGTCTACAATGAGCAGTTCTTC. It encodes CASSSSETVYNEQFF. Supplemented by reference TRBV13 and TRBJ2-1, the full variable domain reads AAGVIQSPRHLIKEKRETATLKCYPIPRHDTVYWYQQGPGQDPQFLISFYEKMQSDKGSIPDRFSAQQFSDYHSELNMSSLELGDSALYFCASSSSETVYNEQFFGPGTRLTVL.

As regards this clone: Germline and junction disagree at one end, which may indicate a read error. The chain combines TRBV6-6 with TRBJ1-1; D unclear. In germline, CDR1 is MNHNY, CDR2 SVGAGI (reference sequence). The CDR3 consists of 12 residues. The CDR3 DNA sequence: TGTGCCAGCAGTGACTCATTCCGTGAAGCTTTCTTT. As protein: CASSDSFREAFF.

This clone was seen a handful of times. The chain employs TRBV7-3 and TRBJ2-2; D is undetermined. The CDR3 loop spans 15 amino acids. Trimming removed 0 bases at V and 1 base at J, with 6 bases between. Germline loops: CDR1 SGHTA, CDR2 FQGTGA. CDR3 region: CASSLTGQNTGELFF. The CDR3 bases are TGTGCCAGCAGCTTAACGGGCCAGAACACCGGGGAGCTGTTTTTT.

A few counts support this clone. The chain couples TRBV4-2 to TRBJ1-1; D possibly corresponds to TRBD1 (5 bases). The CDR3 is made up of 15 amino acids. V was trimmed by 2 bases and J by 3 bases, leaving 13 bases between them. In germline, CDR1 is LGHNA, CDR2 YNFKEQ. CDR3 nucleotides: TGTGCCAGCAGCCAACTCCTCAGGGCCCACACTGAAGCTTTCTTT. It codes for CASSQLLRAHTEAFF.

J is TRBJ2-7 and V is TRBV27; TRBD1 matches 11 bases. The CDR3 sequence is 14 residues long. Germline CDR1 reads MNHEY; CDR2 reads SMNVEV (reference sequence). The ends lost 8 bases at V and 7 bases at J; junction bases unmatched: 10. As DNA, the CDR3 is TGTGCCAGCGTTATCGGACAGGGGGCTTGGGAGCAGTACTTC. This encodes CASVIGQGAWEQYF.

Comment on this clone: The junction does not match germline at one end; this may be a read error. Distinct nucleotide sequences in the sample also encode this CDR3. This chain connects TRBV15 to TRBJ2-7; the D gene is possibly TRBD2 (5 bases). The CDR3 consists of 14 residues. From germline, CDR1 is LNHNV and CDR2 YYDKDF (reference sequence). The chain's CDR3 is CATSREGGSYEQYF. CDR3 bases: TGTGCCACCAGCCGAGAGGGCGGTTCCTACGAGCAGTACTTC.

The genes are TRBV19 and TRBJ1-1; D perhaps matches TRBD1 (5 bases). Germline assignment: CDR1 LNHDA and CDR2 SQIVND (reference sequence). V lost 5 bases, J lost 3 bases, and 22 bases lay in between. The CDR3 extends over 17 amino acids. CDR3 in DNA: TGTGCCAGTAGTGCTTCGGGGCAGGGAGGGAAGGACACTGAAGCTTTCTTT. Encoded protein: CASSASGQGGKDTEAFF.

This rearrangement joins TRBV7-3 to TRBJ2-1, with 8 positions matching TRBD2. The ends lost 3 bases at V and 9 bases at J; junction bases unmatched: 10. The germline gives CDR1 SGHTA, CDR2 FQGTGA. The CDR3 is made up of 15 amino acids. The DNA for the CDR3 is TGTGCCAGCAGCTTCTCGGGAGGGCCGGGGAGTGAGCAGTTCTTC. It is translated as CASSFSGGPGSEQFF.

The CDR3 bases are TGTGCCAGCAGCCCACACCGGGGCCCCAAACCCTACAATGAGCAGTTCTTC. It codes for CASSPHRGPKPYNEQFF. The V gene is TRBV11-2, the J gene TRBJ2-1; the D call may be TRBD1 or TRBD2 (5 bases each). The CDR3 spans 17 residues. With 5 bases removed from V and 2 bases from J, the gap between germline ends came to 19 bases. The germline V gene encodes CDR1 SGHAT and CDR2 FQNNGV. Supplemented by reference TRBV11-2 and TRBJ2-1, the full variable domain reads EAGVAQSPRYKIIEKRQSVAFWCNPISGHATLYWYQQILGQGPKLLIQFQNNGVVDDSQLPKDRFSAERLKGVDSTLKIQPAKLEDSAVYLCASSPHRGPKPYNEQFFGPGTRLTVL.

The V call is TRBV6-6, the J call TRBJ2-7, with D perhaps matching TRBD1 or TRBD2 (5 bases each). The V and J ends lost 7 bases and 6 bases respectively, with 16 bases between them. There are 13 residues in the CDR3. Germline loops: CDR1 MNHNY, CDR2 SVGAGI (reference sequence). This CDR3 is CASTRGRGGEQYF. In nucleotides, the CDR3 is TGTGCCAGCACCCGGGGTCGTGGGGGCGAGCAGTACTTC.

A remark on this clone: Other DNA sequences in the sample encode the same CDR3. The gene calls are TRBV7-9 and TRBJ2-3; D uncertain. This CDR3 comprises 14 residues. V gave up 0 bases and J gave up 1 base, with 5 bases separating them. Germline V CDR1 and CDR2: SEHNR, FQNEAQ (reference sequence). The CDR3 DNA is TGTGCCAGCAGCTTAGCTGGCGGCACAGATACGCAGTATTTT. Amino acid sequence: CASSLAGGTDTQYF.

This chain joins TRBV18 and TRBJ2-1; D remains unclear. Per the germline V gene, CDR1 is KGHSH and CDR2 is LQKENI. The CDR3 sequence is 14 residues long. Deletions cut 1 base from V and 5 bases from J, with 9 bases between. In DNA, the CDR3 is TGTGCCAGCTCACCACAGAAGTACCACAATGAGCAGTTCTTC. Translating it yields CASSPQKYHNEQFF. Complete variable domain (other parts from reference TRBV18 and TRBJ2-1): NAGVMQNPRHLVRRRGQEARLRCSPMKGHSHVYWYRQLPEEGLKFMVYLQKENIIDESGMPKERFSAEFPKEGPSILRIQQVVRGDSAAYFCASSPQKYHNEQFFGPGTRLTVL.

The gene calls are TRBV28 and TRBJ2-3; D is ambiguous. The CDR3 contains 13 residues. Trimming took 7 bases from V and 1 from J, leaving 9 bases between them. Germline-derived CDR1 and CDR2 are MDHEN and SYDVKM. CDR3 protein: CASTLSGTDTQYF. The CDR3, as DNA: TGTGCCAGCACCCTCTCTGGCACAGATACGCAGTATTTT. The variable domain in full, completed from reference TRBV28 and TRBJ2-3, reads DVKVTQSSRYLVKRTGEKVFLECVQDMDHENMFWYRQDPGLGLRLIYFSYDVKMKEKGDIPEGYSVSREKKERFSLILESASTNQTSMYLCASTLSGTDTQYFGPGTRLTVL.

A few counts support this clone. The V gene is TRBV5-1, the J gene TRBJ2-1, with D perhaps matching TRBD2 (5 bases). The CDR3 length is 14 residues. The V end was cut by 3 bases, the J end by 4 bases, with 11 bases between. Germline V gene lookup returns CDR1 SGHRS and CDR2 YFSETQ. DNA for the CDR3: TGCGCCAGCAGCTCCGGAGGAATTTACAATGAGCAGTTCTTC. Amino acid sequence: CASSSGGIYNEQFF.

Regarding this clone: Additional DNA sequences in this sample encode the identical CDR3. The V call is TRBV2, the J call TRBJ1-4; D is unclear. CDR3 length equals 11 residues. Germline-derived CDR1 and CDR2 are SNHLY and FYNNEI. V lost 5 bases and J 6 bases, leaving 4 bases between the germline ends. CDR3 region: CASSPYEKLFF. CDR3 nucleotide sequence: TGTGCCAGCAGTCCTTATGAAAAACTGTTTTTT.

This chain connects TRBV4-3 to TRBJ2-7, with 12 bases that match TRBD2. V shed 0 bases and J 5 bases; nucleotides not matched to a gene: 5. The length of the CDR3 is 16 residues. The germline V gene has CDR1 LGHNA and CDR2 YSLEER. The CDR3 loop reads CASSQDRTSGTHEQYF. In DNA, the CDR3 is TGCGCCAGCAGCCAAGATAGGACTAGCGGGACCCACGAGCAGTACTTC.

This chain uses TRBV10-1 with TRBJ2-1; TRBD2 agrees at 12 bases. With 4 bases clipped from V and 15 bases from J, the junction kept 13 bases outside the gene matches. The CDR3 has 15 amino acids. Germline assignment: CDR1 WNHNN and CDR2 SYGVQD (reference sequence). The CDR3 reads CASSAEGLAGGRVFF. For the CDR3, the DNA is TGCGCCAGCAGTGCGGAGGGCCTAGCGGGAGGGCGTGTGTTCTTC.

V usage is TRBV2 and J usage is TRBJ1-1; D remains ambiguous. V dropped 9 bases and J dropped 9 bases, with 11 bases sitting between them. This CDR3 has 10 residues. Germline V CDR1 and CDR2: SNHLY, FYNNEI. CDR3 loop: CARNREKAFF. The CDR3 DNA sequence: TGTGCCAGGAACCGGGAGAAAGCTTTCTTT.

The V call is TRBV6-1, the J call TRBJ1-2; 7 nucleotides line up with TRBD1. Germline lookup yields CDR1 MNHNS and CDR2 SASEGT. V gave up 4 bases and J gave up 3 bases; unmatched junction bases: 5. The CDR3 runs 14 residues. CDR3 sequence: CASSAKDRDYGYTF. The CDR3 nucleotides are TGTGCCAGCAGTGCCAAAGACAGGGACTATGGCTACACCTTC.

This clone was seen more than once but under ten times. The same CDR3 also results from other DNA sequences found in this sample. This chain connects TRBV18 to TRBJ2-5, with D perhaps TRBD1 (6 bases). Germline CDR1 reads KGHSH; CDR2 reads LQKENI. The CDR3 totals 14 residues. V was shortened by 1 base and J by 3 bases, with 9 bases between the two germline ends. The CDR3 loop reads CASSPRGQKETQYF. The CDR3 bases are TGTGCCAGCTCACCACGAGGACAGAAAGAGACCCAGTACTTC.

The count of this clone is one. The rearrangement uses TRBV15 and TRBJ2-1; weak D call: TRBD2 (5 bases). The CDR3 runs to 15 residues. Germline V gene data show CDR1 as LNHNV and CDR2 as YYDKDF (reference sequence). Between the trimmed V and J ends, which lost 1 base and 8 bases, there was a span of 15 bases. This CDR3 is CATSRVTRGFDEQFF. The CDR3 DNA sequence: TGTGCCACCAGCAGAGTAACTAGAGGGTTCGATGAGCAGTTCTTC.

The chain combines TRBV5-4 with TRBJ2-7; unclear D gene. CDR1 is SGHNT and CDR2 is YYREEE in the germline V gene (reference sequence). With 3 bases removed from V and 9 bases from J, the gap between germline ends came to 10 bases. The CDR3 has 11 amino acids. Here the CDR3 reads CASSSTSTQYF. CDR3 coding DNA: TGTGCCAGCAGCTCCACCTCGACGCAGTACTTC.

The chain is built from TRBV5-4 and TRBJ1-1; TRBD1 aligns across 8 bases. The CDR3 is 16 amino acids. The V gene's germline CDR1 is SGHNT and CDR2 YYREEE (reference sequence). The V and J ends lost 0 bases and 2 bases, in that order; junction bases with no gene match: 6. The CDR3 loop is CASSLAGGQVNTEAFF. The CDR3 bases are TGTGCCAGCAGCTTGGCGGGGGGACAGGTAAACACTGAAGCTTTCTTT.

This rearrangement joins TRBV29-1 to TRBJ1-1, with a tentative D call TRBD1 (5 bases). Germline-derived CDR1 and CDR2 are SQVTM and ANQGSEA. Trimming pared 1 base from V and 5 bases from J, leaving 23 bases between. This CDR3 has 17 amino acids. CDR3 nucleotide sequence: TGCAGCGTTGAAGCCCGCCTTCCTAGGGGTGCGAGGACTGAAGCTTTCTTT. This gives the protein CSVEARLPRGARTEAFF.

This clone was counted between two and nine times. The rearrangement links TRBV7-2 to TRBJ1-3; D gene ambiguous. This CDR3 spans 12 amino acids. The germline V gene has CDR1 SGHTA and CDR2 FQGNSA. The ends were cut back, 4 bases at V and 4 bases at J, with 5 bases in the middle. The CDR3, as DNA: TGTGCCAGCAGCTCCTTCGGAAACACCATATATTTT. It encodes CASSSFGNTIYF. The full variable domain, completed using reference TRBV7-2 and TRBJ1-3, is GAGVSQSPSNKVTEKGKDVELRCDPISGHTALYWYRQSLGQGLEFLIYFQGNSAPDKSGLPSDRFSAERTGGSVSTLTIQRTQQEDSAVYLCASSSFGNTIYFGEGSWLTVV.